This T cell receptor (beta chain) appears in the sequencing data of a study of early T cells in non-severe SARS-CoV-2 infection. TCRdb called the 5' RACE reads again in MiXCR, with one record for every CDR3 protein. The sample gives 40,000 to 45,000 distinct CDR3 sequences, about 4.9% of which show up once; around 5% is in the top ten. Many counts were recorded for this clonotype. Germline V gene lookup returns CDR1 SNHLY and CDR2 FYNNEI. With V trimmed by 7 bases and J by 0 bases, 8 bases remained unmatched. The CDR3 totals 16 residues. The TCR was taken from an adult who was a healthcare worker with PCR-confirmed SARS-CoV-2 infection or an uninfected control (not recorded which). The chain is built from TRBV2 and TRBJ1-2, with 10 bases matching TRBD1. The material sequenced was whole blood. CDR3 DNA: TGTGCCAGCAAGAGGGACAGGGGCCTAGCTAACTATGGCTACACCTTC. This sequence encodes CASKRDRGLANYGYTF.